The entry below gives a single T cell receptor (beta chain) sequence along with its context. From germline, CDR1 is SEHNR and CDR2 FQNEAQ (reference sequence). V trimming: 4 bases; J trimming: 4 bases; junction bases outside the gene matches: 8. This CDR3 has 15 amino acids. Researchers ran the PCR with 60 Vbeta and 13 Jbeta primers. The data were produced by immunoSEQ multiplex PCR, yet TCRdb's version contains in-frame clones alone and is incomplete. The repertoire holds over 150,000 clones, over 65% seen once, with 3.5% to 4.5% in the top ten. This entry belongs to a study of cytomegalovirus exposure and HLA in healthy donors.

The chain couples TRBV7-9 to TRBJ2-7; 9 bases match TRBD1. The source of this sequence is an older woman in good health and CMV-seropositive. Sequenced input: PBMCs. The CDR3 reads CASSWGQGPHYEQYF. CDR3 coding DNA: TGTGCCAGCAGCTGGGGACAGGGTCCCCATTACGAGCAGTACTTC.